This TCR beta chain was sequenced for a study of molecular identifiers for immune sequencing clone quantification. As for the study in general: Replicate RNA from around 20,000 or 100,000 naive CD8 T cells formed five aliquots; four were sequenced. Study results and limitations: Clones carrying above 20 RNA copies accounted for over 97% of effector molecules, under 1% in naive cells.

This clonotype has a handful of counts. Its antigen is unidentified. The germline gene is not matched at one end of the junction; a read error may be the cause. Using its own MiXCR run on the PCR reads, TCRdb lists one record per CDR3 protein. Altogether tens of thousands of distinct CDR3 sequences are present, approximately 24% being singletons, with the ten largest covering about 1%. For naive CD8 T cells, sorting used the CD8+CD4-CCR7+CD45RA+ phenotype. The sequence was obtained from a human donor in good health. Some libraries in this study had Jurkat cell RNA spiked in. Sequencing used naive CD8+ T cells from blood, with Jurkat cell RNA spiked in. Subset defined: FACS-sorted CD8+CD4-CCR7+CD45RA+ naive T cells.

CDR3 in DNA: TGCGCCAGCAGCCAAGAGGATGGACTAGCTATCCCCCCTCGCTTC. It specifies CASSQEDGLAIPPRF. The V and J genes are TRBV4-1 and TRBJ2-7; 8 nucleotides align to TRBD2. There are 15 residues in the CDR3. The germline V gene encodes CDR1 MGHRA and CDR2 YSYEKL.